The present entry profiles one T cell receptor beta chain with its context. This sample stems from a study of identical twins. Template switching introduced a universal primer site, and the cDNA bore unique molecular identifiers. MiXCR was run by TCRdb on the 5' RACE reads, yielding one entry per CDR3 protein. In the table there are 450,000 to 650,000 distinct CDR3 sequences, roughly 15% of which are singletons. A further study also used this sample, focusing on yellow fever vaccine responses in identical twins.

The TCR sequence derives from a woman younger than 35 in good health. Sequenced input: CD4+ T cells sorted from blood.

CDR3 residues: CSARAGPYEQYV. In nucleotides, the CDR3 is TGCAGTGCTAGAGCGGGCCCCTACGAGCAGTACGTC. This sequence joins TRBV20-1 and TRBJ2-7; no reliable D call. The V gene's germline CDR1 is DFQATT and CDR2 SNEGSKA (reference sequence). The V end was cut by 1 base, the J end by 2 bases, with 6 bases between. The CDR3 loop spans 12 amino acids.